Listed here are 26 T cell receptor beta chains from one sample, sequenced in a study of blood T cell repertoires in COVID-19. TCRdb's copy holds only in-frame clones and misses some; the assay was immunoSEQ multiplex PCR. This sample has approximately 240,000 clones, with 80% to 90% found just once. Sequenced: peripheral blood. These receptors all stem from a woman of 80 years or more with active or convalescent COVID-19.

V is TRBV5-4 and J is TRBJ2-2, with a possible D match to TRBD2 (5 bases). V lost 1 base and J 5 bases, leaving 12 bases between the germline ends. The germline V gene encodes CDR1 SGHNT and CDR2 YYREEE (reference sequence). The length of the CDR3 is 15 residues. The chain's CDR3 is CASSLRRGWTGELFF. In DNA, the CDR3 is TGTGCCAGCAGCTTGAGACGGGGTTGGACCGGGGAGCTGTTTTTT.

The J gene is TRBJ2-2, the V gene TRBV11-3; TRBD2 aligns across 9 bases. The CDR3 runs 18 residues. V lost 5 bases, J lost 6 bases, and 16 bases stayed unmatched. In germline, CDR1 is SGHNT, CDR2 YENEEA. CDR3 nucleotide sequence: TGTGCCAGCAGCCCGCGATGGGGGGGACTAGCCTACGCCGGGGAGCTGTTTTTT. It encodes CASSPRWGGLAYAGELFF.

The chain carries TRBV10-3 and TRBJ1-5, with TRBD1 matching 9 bases. V trimming: 2 bases; J trimming: 1 base; junction bases outside the gene matches: 9. There are 18 residues in the CDR3. Germline V gene lookup returns CDR1 ENHRY and CDR2 SYGVKD. This CDR3 reads CAISEGTGFRASNQPQHF. The CDR3 region has the DNA TGTGCCATCAGTGAGGGGACAGGGTTTAGGGCGAGCAATCAGCCCCAGCATTTT.

This clone has only a few counts. The sample carries other DNA sequences with the same CDR3. The CDR3 loop reads CASSLRSGNTEAFF. DNA for the CDR3: TGTGCCAGCAGCTTAAGATCCGGGAACACTGAAGCTTTCTTT. The chain employs TRBV7-3 and TRBJ1-1; D uncertain. This CDR3 region has 14 residues. Looked up from germline, CDR1 is SGHTA and CDR2 is FQGTGA. The V end was cut by 1 base, the J end by 1 base, with 7 bases between. The whole variable domain, filled in from reference TRBV7-3 and TRBJ1-1, reads GAGVSQTPSNKVTEKGKYVELRCDPISGHTALYWYRQSLGQGPEFLIYFQGTGAADDSGLPNDRFFAVRPEGSVSTLKIQRTERGDSAVYLCASSLRSGNTEAFFGQGTRLTVV.

V usage is TRBV18 and J usage is TRBJ2-5; D gene unclear. Trimming took 2 bases from V and 3 from J, leaving 7 bases between them. The CDR3 has 13 amino acids. Germline CDR1 KGHSH, CDR2 LQKENI. DNA for the CDR3: TGTGCCAGCTCACCATCCGTCGAAGAGACCCAGTACTTC. Protein: CASSPSVEETQYF.

This sequence joins TRBV29-1 and TRBJ2-2; 7 bases are a match to TRBD2. V was pared by 4 bases and J by 3 bases, with 2 bases of the junction left unmatched. CDR3 length: 13 amino acids. Germline V gene lookup returns CDR1 SQVTM and CDR2 ANQGSEA. The CDR3, as DNA: TGCAGCGTTGTTGGGAGGGACACCGGGGAGCTGTTTTTT. Translation gives CSVVGRDTGELFF.

The chain joins TRBV28 to TRBJ1-2; maybe TRBD1 (6 bases). From germline, CDR1 is MDHEN and CDR2 SYDVKM. V was shortened by 6 bases and J by 4 bases, with 15 bases between the two germline ends. The CDR3 has 14 amino acids. The CDR3 nucleotides read TGTGCCAGCAGGGCCGGACAGTCATCCTATGGCTACACCTTC. Translation gives CASRAGQSSYGYTF.

The CDR3 DNA follows: TGTGCCAGCAGCGTCTCGGGGGTGGCGGTATCTGGAAACACCATATATTTT. Protein: CASSVSGVAVSGNTIYF. The chain is built from TRBV9 and TRBJ1-3; D possibly corresponds to TRBD1 (5 bases). CDR1 is SGDLS, CDR2 YYNGEE, per germline. The length of the CDR3 is 17 residues. V was cut by 2 bases and J by 1 base, with 16 bases left in between. Complete variable domain (other parts from reference TRBV9 and TRBJ1-3): DSGVTQTPKHLITATGQRVTLRCSPRSGDLSVYWYQQSLDQGLQFLIQYYNGEERAKGNILERFSAQQFPDLHSELNLSSLELGDSALYFCASSVSGVAVSGNTIYFGEGSWLTVV.

This clone is a singleton in its sample. This chain joins TRBV24-1 and TRBJ1-4; maybe TRBD1 (6 bases). This CDR3 comprises 14 residues. Trimming removed 5 bases from V and 6 bases from J, with 12 bases in between. The germline gives CDR1 KGHDR, CDR2 SFDVKD. For the CDR3, the DNA is TGTGCCACCAGTGGGAACAGGGTGTATGAAAAACTGTTTTTT. Its translation is CATSGNRVYEKLFF.

This chain links TRBV7-3 with TRBJ2-3; 10 bases fit TRBD2. The CDR3 has 15 amino acids. V lost 5 bases to trimming and J lost 0 bases; unmatched junction nucleotides: 2. Per germline, CDR1 SGHTA and CDR2 FQGTGA. In nucleotides, the CDR3 is TGTGCCAGCAGCCCGACTAGCGGGAGCACAGATACGCAGTATTTT. Residues: CASSPTSGSTDTQYF.

The chain has TRBV2 and TRBJ2-5; 12 nucleotides match TRBD2. J lost 4 bases, V lost 7 bases, and 13 bases had no gene match. The germline V gene has CDR1 SNHLY and CDR2 FYNNEI. The CDR3 extends over 17 amino acids. In DNA form, the CDR3 reads TGTGCCAGCACCCGTGGGGCTAGCGGGGGGGCGCGAGAGACCCAGTACTTC. Protein product: CASTRGASGGARETQYF.

The chain combines TRBV28 with TRBJ1-4; 8 bases agree with TRBD1. With V trimmed by 5 bases and J by 11 bases, 10 bases remained unmatched. Germline values: CDR1 MDHEN, CDR2 SYDVKM. There are 14 residues in the CDR3. The CDR3 reads CASSPQGELWKLFF. In nucleotides, the CDR3 is TGTGCCAGCAGTCCACAGGGGGAATTGTGGAAACTGTTTTTT.

The chain couples TRBV13 to TRBJ2-7, with D perhaps TRBD1 (5 bases). Germline assignment: CDR1 PRHDT and CDR2 FYEKMQ (reference sequence). CDR3 size: 14 residues. Trimming pared 0 bases from V and 0 bases from J, leaving 6 bases between. CDR3 amino acids: CASSLGRASYEQYF. CDR3 nucleotides: TGTGCCAGCAGCTTAGGCAGGGCCTCCTACGAGCAGTACTTC.

This clone was seen a few times. V usage is TRBV6-2 or TRBV6-3 and J usage is TRBJ2-1; no definite D call. CDR1 MNHEY and CDR2 SVGEGT come from the germline V gene. The CDR3 spans 17 residues. V dropped 0 bases and J dropped 2 bases, with 14 bases sitting between them. In DNA form, the CDR3 reads TGTGCCAGCAGTTACTCGACGCTCCCAGGTACCTACAATGAGCAGTTCTTC. This translates into CASSYSTLPGTYNEQFF.

V usage is TRBV19 and J usage is TRBJ1-2, with a possible D match to TRBD1 (5 bases). Germline V gene sequence: CDR1 LNHDA, CDR2 SQIVND (reference sequence). V lost 4 bases and J 4 bases, leaving 16 bases between the germline ends. CDR3 length equals 15 residues. This CDR3 is CASSSPVREAYGYTF. CDR3 bases: TGTGCCAGTAGTAGCCCCGTCAGGGAAGCCTATGGCTACACCTTC.

The chain is built from TRBV5-1 and TRBJ1-2; no clear D gene. Germline loops: CDR1 SGHRS, CDR2 YFSETQ. The CDR3 is made up of 11 amino acids. V was pared by 3 bases and J by 8 bases, with 8 bases between. CDR3 protein: CASSSGRGYTF. The CDR3 coding sequence is TGCGCCAGCAGCTCAGGAAGGGGCTACACCTTC.

The chain combines TRBV5-1 with TRBJ1-1; D is perhaps TRBD1 (5 bases). CDR1 is SGHRS, CDR2 YFSETQ, per germline. V was shortened by 4 bases and J by 10 bases, with 14 bases between the two germline ends. The CDR3 loop spans 12 amino acids. The CDR3 bases are TGCGCCAGCAGCCCCCGGGGGTCGATAGCTTTCTTT. It specifies CASSPRGSIAFF.

The chain recombines TRBV9 with TRBJ2-7; 8 bases fit TRBD1. Germline V gene lookup returns CDR1 SGDLS and CDR2 YYNGEE. This CDR3 has 15 amino acids. After removal of 0 bases from V and 2 bases from J, the junction contained 4 bases not matched to a gene. DNA for the CDR3: TGTGCCAGCAGCGTAGGAAGGACAGGGCCCTACGAGCAGTACTTC. This sequence encodes CASSVGRTGPYEQYF.

The chain uses TRBV29-1 and TRBJ2-1; a weak D match, TRBD2 (6 bases). The V end was cut by 4 bases, the J end by 7 bases, with 8 bases between. The CDR3 covers 11 residues. From germline, CDR1 is SQVTM and CDR2 ANQGSEA. The CDR3 spells CSVGGVNEQFF. In nucleotides, the CDR3 is TGCAGCGTTGGCGGGGTAAATGAGCAGTTCTTC.

This clone has only a few counts. The CDR3 reads CASSSSGSGTISQYF. The CDR3 DNA sequence: TGTGCCAGCAGCTCTTCGGGTAGCGGAACCATCTCGCAGTATTTT. This chain joins TRBV13 and TRBJ2-3; possibly TRBD2 for D (6 bases). This CDR3 is 15 amino acids long. The germline V gene has CDR1 PRHDT and CDR2 FYEKMQ (reference sequence). The V and J ends lost 4 bases and 10 bases respectively, with 21 bases between them.

This chain uses TRBV19 with TRBJ2-7; 8 bases are a match to TRBD1. Germline values: CDR1 LNHDA, CDR2 SQIVND (reference sequence). J lost 2 bases, V lost 6 bases, and 6 bases had no gene match. The CDR3 length is 14 residues. CDR3 DNA: TGTGCCAGTAGGGCGACAGGGGCCCCCTACGAGCAGTACTTC. Translation gives CASRATGAPYEQYF.

V is TRBV14 and J is TRBJ2-1, with 9 bases aligning to TRBD1. Germline-derived CDR1 and CDR2 are SGHDN and FVKESK. The CDR3 spans 16 residues. V lost 4 bases, J lost 6 bases, and 10 bases stayed unmatched. The chain's CDR3 is CASSLWGQGGSNEQFF. The CDR3 DNA sequence: TGTGCCAGCAGCCTCTGGGGACAGGGAGGTTCCAATGAGCAGTTCTTC.

The V gene is TRBV3-1 (or the pseudogene TRBV3-2), the J gene TRBJ2-2; D ambiguous. The CDR3 is 12 amino acids. V was cut by 4 bases and J by 5 bases, with 5 bases left in between. CDR1 LGHDT and CDR2 YNNKEL come from the germline V gene (reference sequence). This CDR3 reads CASSRTTGELFF. The CDR3 coding sequence is TGTGCCAGCAGCCGAACAACCGGGGAGCTGTTTTTT.

The CDR3 DNA is TGTGCCTGGAGGCCGGAGACAGCATCAATCTATGGCTACACCTTC. Residues: CAWRPETASIYGYTF. The J gene is TRBJ1-2, the V gene TRBV30; possibly TRBD1 for D (5 bases). The CDR3 spans 15 residues. V lost 3 bases and J 4 bases, leaving 18 bases between the germline ends. Germline V gene lookup returns CDR1 GTSNPN and CDR2 SVGIG (reference sequence).

The chain couples TRBV11-3 to TRBJ2-3, with D perhaps matching TRBD2 (5 bases). Germline V gene lookup returns CDR1 SGHNT and CDR2 YENEEA. Trimming pared 1 base from V and 0 bases from J, leaving 11 bases between. This CDR3 is built from 16 residues. CDR3 sequence: CASSLGGRTSTDTQYF. In DNA, the CDR3 is TGTGCCAGCAGCTTAGGAGGGCGGACTAGCACAGATACGCAGTATTTT.

Here the CDR3 DNA reads TGCGCCAGCAGCCAATCCCTGACAGGGTCCTATGGCTACACCTTC. Amino acids: CASSQSLTGSYGYTF. The chain uses TRBV4-3 and TRBJ1-2, with 7 bases fitting TRBD1. Germline V gene data show CDR1 as LGHNA and CDR2 as YSLEER. This CDR3 is 15 amino acids long. Trimming at V came to 2 bases and at J to 4 bases, leaving 7 bases not matched to a gene.